This TCR beta chain was recorded in a study of blood T cell repertoires in COVID-19. Across the study: Researchers got acute and convalescent COVID-19 samples from the United States, Italy and Spain. T cells, B-cell-depleted T cells, or PBMCs provided the cDNA or gDNA that served as material.

Cohorts were assigned according to the clinical history that participants reported. The CDR3 has 10 residues. V was clipped by 10 bases and J by 6 bases, with 7 bases between them. The V gene's germline CDR1 is MNHNY and CDR2 SVGAGI (reference sequence). Authors' processing steps: Amplification of reference gene primers was used by the study to estimate nucleated cell counts. Sequencing used immunoSEQ multiplex PCR; TCRdb keeps in-frame clones, though not all of them. V and J calls and clone size are as listed in that table; D and trimming were resolved from the DNA. Of almost 400,000 clones in the sample, about nine tenths were seen once.

The source material was PBMCs or T cells enriched from blood (not recorded which). The source of this sequence is a woman in her twenties or thirties who had recovered from COVID-19. The chain joins TRBV6-6 to TRBJ1-3; D gene ambiguous. This CDR3 reads CATGENTIYF. The CDR3 coding sequence is TGTGCCACCGGGGAAAACACCATATATTTT.